The clone carrying this T cell receptor beta chain was seen repeatedly, ten times or more. This specimen comes from a study of blood T cell repertoires in COVID-19. Across the study: Sites across the United States, Italy and Spain contributed samples from acute and convalescent COVID-19. Sample material is recorded as cDNA or gDNA derived from T cells, B-cell-depleted T cells, or PBMCs.

As processed by the authors: Counts of nucleated cells, estimated from reference gene primer amplification, were obtained. Assay: immunoSEQ multiplex PCR; the TCRdb copy retains only in-frame clones and omits some. V and J calls and clone size are copied from that table; D and trimming were computed from the DNA. The sample lists some 150,000 clones, approximately 80% occurring once. From germline, CDR1 is SGHRS and CDR2 YFSETQ. The V segment lost 0 bases and the J segment 2 bases; nucleotides outside the gene matches: 5. This CDR3 has 16 residues. The sample comprised peripheral blood. The rearrangement joins TRBV5-1 to TRBJ2-7; 10 bases map to TRBD2. The receptor comes from a man in his 70s with acute or convalescent COVID-19. CDR3 DNA sequence: TGCGCCAGCAGCTTGGCACGGACTAGCGGTACCTACGAGCAGTACTTC. This sequence encodes CASSLARTSGTYEQYF.